This TCR beta chain emerged from a study of monozygotic twins with inflammatory bowel disease. TCRdb reprocessed the 5' RACE reads and reports one entry per CDR3 protein, with no DNA. The specimen's table records around 370,000 distinct CDR3 sequences. The CDR3 totals 15 residues. Germline assignment: CDR1 MNHEY and CDR2 SVGEGT. The clonotype comes from a human donor with ulcerative colitis or Crohn's disease, or a healthy co-twin of an affected twin (not recorded which). V is TRBV6-2 or TRBV6-3 and J is TRBJ2-7; as DNA is missing, the TRBD1 call by TCRdb cannot be tested. The sequenced material came from blood. Here the CDR3 reads CASSQSQGTIYEQYF.